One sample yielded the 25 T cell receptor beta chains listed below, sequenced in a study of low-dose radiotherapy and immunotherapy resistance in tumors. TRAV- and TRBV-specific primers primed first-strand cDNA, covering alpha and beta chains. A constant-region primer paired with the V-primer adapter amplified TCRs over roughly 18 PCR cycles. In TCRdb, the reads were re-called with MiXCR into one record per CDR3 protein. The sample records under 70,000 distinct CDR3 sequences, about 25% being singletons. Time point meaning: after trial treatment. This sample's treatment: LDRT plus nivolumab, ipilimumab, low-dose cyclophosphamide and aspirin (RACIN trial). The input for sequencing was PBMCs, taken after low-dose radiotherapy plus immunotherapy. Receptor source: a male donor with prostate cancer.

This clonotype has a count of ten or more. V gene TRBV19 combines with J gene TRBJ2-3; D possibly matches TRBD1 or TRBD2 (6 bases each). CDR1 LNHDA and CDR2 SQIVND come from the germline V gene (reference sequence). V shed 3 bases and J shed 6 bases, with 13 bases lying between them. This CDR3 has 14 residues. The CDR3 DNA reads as TGTGCCAGTAGTATTTCCGGGGGCAGGGATACGCAGTATTTT. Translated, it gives CASSISGGRDTQYF.

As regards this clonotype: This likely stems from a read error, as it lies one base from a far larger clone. Here the CDR3 DNA reads TGTGCCAGCAGTCCTACGGTAGGCAGAAACAATGAGCAGTACTTC. The encoded protein is CASSPTVGRNNEQYF. This chain uses TRBV7-8 with TRBJ2-7; D not certain. The CDR3 is 15 amino acids. V was trimmed by 6 bases and J by 7 bases, leaving 22 bases between them. Germline CDR1 SGHVS, CDR2 FQNEAQ. The full variable domain, completed using reference TRBV7-8 and TRBJ2-7, is GAGVSQSPRYKVAKRGQDVALRCDPISGHVSLFWYQQALGQGPEFLTYFQNEAQLDKSGLPSDRFFAERPEGSVSTLKIQRTQQEDSAVYLCASSPTVGRNNEQYFGPGTRLTVT.

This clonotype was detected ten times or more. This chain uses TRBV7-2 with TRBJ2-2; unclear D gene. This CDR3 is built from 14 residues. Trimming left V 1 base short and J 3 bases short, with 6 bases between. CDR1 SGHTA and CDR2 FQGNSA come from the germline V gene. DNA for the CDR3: TGTGCCAGCAGCTTAGTCGCAGACACCGGGGAGCTGTTTTTT. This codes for CASSLVADTGELFF.

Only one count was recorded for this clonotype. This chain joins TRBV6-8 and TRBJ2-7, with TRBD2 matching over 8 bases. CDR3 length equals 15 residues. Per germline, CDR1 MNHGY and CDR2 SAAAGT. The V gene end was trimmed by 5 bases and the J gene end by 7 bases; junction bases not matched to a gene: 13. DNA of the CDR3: TGTGCCAGCAGTATACGGGAGGGAGGGGAGAGGGAGCAGTACTTC. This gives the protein CASSIREGGEREQYF.

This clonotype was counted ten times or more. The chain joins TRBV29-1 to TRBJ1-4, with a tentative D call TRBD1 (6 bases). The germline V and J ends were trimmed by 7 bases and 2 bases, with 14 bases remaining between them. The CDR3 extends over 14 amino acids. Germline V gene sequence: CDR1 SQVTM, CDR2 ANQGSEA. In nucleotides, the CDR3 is TGCAGCGCAGCCGGCGGACAGACTAATGAAAAACTGTTTTTT. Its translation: CSAAGGQTNEKLFF.

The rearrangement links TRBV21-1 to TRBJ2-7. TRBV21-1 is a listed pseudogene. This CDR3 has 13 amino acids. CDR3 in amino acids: CASSCIGSYEQYF. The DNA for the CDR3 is TGTGCCAGCAGCTGCATAGGGTCCTACGAGCAGTACTTC.

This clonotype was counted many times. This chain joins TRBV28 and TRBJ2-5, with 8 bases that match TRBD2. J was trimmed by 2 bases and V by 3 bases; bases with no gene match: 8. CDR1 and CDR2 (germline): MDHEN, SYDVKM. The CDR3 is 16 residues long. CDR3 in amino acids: CASSLGGAGEQETQYF. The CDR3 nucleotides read TGTGCCAGCAGTTTGGGGGGAGCGGGAGAGCAAGAGACCCAGTACTTC.

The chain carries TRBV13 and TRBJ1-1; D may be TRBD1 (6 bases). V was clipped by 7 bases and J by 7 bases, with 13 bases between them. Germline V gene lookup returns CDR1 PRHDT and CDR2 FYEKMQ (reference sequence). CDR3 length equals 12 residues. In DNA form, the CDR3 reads TGTGCCAGCACCAATGAACAGGGTGAAGCTTTCTTT. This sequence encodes CASTNEQGEAFF.

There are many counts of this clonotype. The CDR3 DNA reads TGTGCCAGCAGCTTAGAGGGACCAGGTGGCAGGCAGCCCCAGCATTTT. Its protein is CASSLEGPGGRQPQHF. V usage is TRBV7-2 and J usage is TRBJ1-5, with D possibly TRBD1 on 5 matching bases. V lost 1 base to trimming and J lost 7 bases, with 17 bases between them. CDR1 is SGHTA and CDR2 is FQGNSA in the germline V gene. This CDR3 contains 16 residues.

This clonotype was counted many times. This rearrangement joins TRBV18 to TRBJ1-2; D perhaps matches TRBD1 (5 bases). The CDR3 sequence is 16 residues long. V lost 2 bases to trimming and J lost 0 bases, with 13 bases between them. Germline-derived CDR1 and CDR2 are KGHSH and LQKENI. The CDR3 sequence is CASSPKTGPSNYGYTF. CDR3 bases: TGTGCCAGCTCACCAAAAACAGGCCCTTCTAACTATGGCTACACCTTC.

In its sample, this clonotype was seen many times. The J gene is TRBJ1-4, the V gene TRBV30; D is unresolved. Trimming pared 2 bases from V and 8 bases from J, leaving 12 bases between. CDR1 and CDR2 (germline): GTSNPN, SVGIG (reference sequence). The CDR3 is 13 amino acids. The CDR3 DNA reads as TGTGCCTGGAGTTCTGGGCTCCGGGAAAAACTGTTTTTT. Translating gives CAWSSGLREKLFF.

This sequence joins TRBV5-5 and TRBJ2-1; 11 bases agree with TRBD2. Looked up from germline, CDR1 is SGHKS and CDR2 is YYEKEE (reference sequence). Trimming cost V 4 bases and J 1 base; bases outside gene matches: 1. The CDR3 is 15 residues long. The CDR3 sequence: CASSRTSGSYNEQFF. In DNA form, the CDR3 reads TGTGCCAGCAGCCGGACTAGCGGGTCCTACAATGAGCAGTTCTTC.

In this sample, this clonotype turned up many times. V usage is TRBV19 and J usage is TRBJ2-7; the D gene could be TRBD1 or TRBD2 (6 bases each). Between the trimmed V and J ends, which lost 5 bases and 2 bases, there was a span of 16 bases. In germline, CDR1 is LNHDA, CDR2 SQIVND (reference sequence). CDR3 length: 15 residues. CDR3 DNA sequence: TGTGCCAGTAGTGGGGGGACACCAGGGCCCTACGAGCAGTACTTC. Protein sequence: CASSGGTPGPYEQYF.

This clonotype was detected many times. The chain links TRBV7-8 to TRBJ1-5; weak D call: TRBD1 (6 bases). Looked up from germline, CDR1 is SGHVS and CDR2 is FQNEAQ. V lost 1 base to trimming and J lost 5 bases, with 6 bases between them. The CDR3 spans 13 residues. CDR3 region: CASSLDRDQPQHF. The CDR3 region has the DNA TGTGCCAGCAGCTTAGACAGGGATCAGCCCCAGCATTTT.

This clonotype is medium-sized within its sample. The CDR3 DNA follows: TGTGCCAGCAGCCGGTCCTACGAGCAGTACTTC. Translation: CASSRSYEQYF. The rearrangement joins TRBV28 to TRBJ2-7; D not resolved. From germline, CDR1 is MDHEN and CDR2 SYDVKM. This CDR3 is 11 amino acids long. V dropped 6 bases and J dropped 1 base, with 4 bases sitting between them.

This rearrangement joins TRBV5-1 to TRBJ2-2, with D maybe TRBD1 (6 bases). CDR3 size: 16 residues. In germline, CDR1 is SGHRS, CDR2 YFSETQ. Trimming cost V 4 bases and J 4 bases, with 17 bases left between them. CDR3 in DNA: TGCGCCAGCAGCATACAGGGCTCCCGTGTCACCGGGGAGCTGTTTTTT. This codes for CASSIQGSRVTGELFF.

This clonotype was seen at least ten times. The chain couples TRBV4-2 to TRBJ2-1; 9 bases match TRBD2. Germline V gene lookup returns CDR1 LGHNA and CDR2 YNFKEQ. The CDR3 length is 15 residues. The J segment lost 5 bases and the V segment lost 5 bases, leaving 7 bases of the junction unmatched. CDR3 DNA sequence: TGTGCCAGCAGCTTAGCGGGGGCTTCCCACAATGAGCAGTTCTTC. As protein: CASSLAGASHNEQFF.

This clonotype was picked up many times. The CDR3, as DNA: TGTGCCAGTAGCATTGGGGGCCTAGGGAACACTGAAGCTTTCTTT. Residues: CASSIGGLGNTEAFF. The genes are TRBV19 and TRBJ1-1, with a tentative D call TRBD1 (6 bases). Germline CDR1 LNHDA, CDR2 SQIVND (reference sequence). Trimming stripped 6 bases from V and 1 base from J, with 15 bases between. The CDR3 has 15 residues.

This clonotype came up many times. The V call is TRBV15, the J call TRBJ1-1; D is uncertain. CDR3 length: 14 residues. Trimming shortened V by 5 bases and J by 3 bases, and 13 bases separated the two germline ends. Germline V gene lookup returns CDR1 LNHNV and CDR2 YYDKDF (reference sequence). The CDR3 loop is CATSRLVADTEAFF. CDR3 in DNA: TGTGCCACCAGCCGCCTCGTGGCAGACACTGAAGCTTTCTTT.

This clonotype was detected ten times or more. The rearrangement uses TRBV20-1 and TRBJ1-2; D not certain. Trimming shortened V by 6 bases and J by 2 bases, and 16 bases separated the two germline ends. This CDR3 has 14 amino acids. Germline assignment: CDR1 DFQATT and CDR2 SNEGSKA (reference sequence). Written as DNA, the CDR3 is TGCAGTGCCGAGAGAGGACTGACCAACTATGGCTACACCTTC. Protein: CSAERGLTNYGYTF.

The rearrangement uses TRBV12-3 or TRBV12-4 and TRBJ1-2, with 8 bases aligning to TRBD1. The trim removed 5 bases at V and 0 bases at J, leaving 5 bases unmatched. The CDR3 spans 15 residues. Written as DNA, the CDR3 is TGTGCCAGCAGTCCAGGGGGCCCAGCTAACTATGGCTACACCTTC. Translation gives CASSPGGPANYGYTF.

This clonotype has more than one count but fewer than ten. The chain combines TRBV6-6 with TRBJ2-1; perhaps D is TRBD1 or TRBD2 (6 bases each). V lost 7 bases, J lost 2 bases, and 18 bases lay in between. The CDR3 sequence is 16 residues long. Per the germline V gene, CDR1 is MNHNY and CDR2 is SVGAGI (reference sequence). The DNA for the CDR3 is TGTGCCAGCAAAAAGGAGGAGGGGGGACCCTACAATGAGCAGTTCTTC. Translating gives CASKKEEGGPYNEQFF.

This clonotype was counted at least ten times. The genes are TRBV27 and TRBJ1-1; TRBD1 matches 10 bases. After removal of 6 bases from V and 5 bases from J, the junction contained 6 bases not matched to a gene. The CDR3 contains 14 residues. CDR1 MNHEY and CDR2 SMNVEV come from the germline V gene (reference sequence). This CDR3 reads CASRGTGEGTEAFF. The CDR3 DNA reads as TGTGCCAGCAGGGGGACAGGGGAGGGGACTGAAGCTTTCTTT.

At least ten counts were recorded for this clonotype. The CDR3 reads CSASGQLSSYNSPLHF. Written as DNA, the CDR3 is TGCAGTGCTAGCGGCCAGTTAAGCTCCTATAATTCACCCCTCCACTTT. This rearrangement joins TRBV20-1 to TRBJ1-6; the D is unclear. Trimming removed 3 bases from V and 0 bases from J, with 12 bases in between. The CDR3 runs to 16 residues. Per the germline V gene, CDR1 is DFQATT and CDR2 is SNEGSKA (reference sequence).

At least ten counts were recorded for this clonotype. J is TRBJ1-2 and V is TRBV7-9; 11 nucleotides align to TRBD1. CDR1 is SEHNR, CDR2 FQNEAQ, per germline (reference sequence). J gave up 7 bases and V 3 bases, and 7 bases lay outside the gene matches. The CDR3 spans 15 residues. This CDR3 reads CASSFGQGASSGYTF. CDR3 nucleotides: TGTGCCAGCAGCTTTGGACAGGGGGCTTCCTCTGGCTACACCTTC.